What follows are 6 T cell receptor beta chains derived from one specimen sequenced in a study of T cell repertoires in cytomegalovirus infection. MiXCR, run by TCRdb on the reads, gives a single entry per CDR3 protein. The sample records about 140,000 distinct CDR3 sequences, about 6% being singletons. The source material was PBMCs. The source of these receptors is a human donor in good health (CMV status not recorded). Some clones in this sample may be carry-over from other donors' samples.

The sample holds many counts of this clonotype. J is TRBJ1-4 and V is TRBV7-2, with D unclear. Germline CDR1 reads SGHTA; CDR2 reads FQGNSA. This CDR3 has 15 amino acids. The ends were cut back, 1 base at V and 6 bases at J, with 12 bases in the middle. CDR3 protein: CASSLVVGPDEKLFF. The CDR3 nucleotides read TGTGCCAGCAGCTTAGTTGTGGGTCCTGATGAAAAACTGTTTTTT.

Written as DNA, the CDR3 is TGTGCCAGCAGTTTATGGCCGGGGAATGAGCAGTTCTTC. It is translated as CASSLWPGNEQFF. The V call is TRBV27, the J call TRBJ2-1; weak D call: TRBD2 (5 bases). Germline CDR1 MNHEY, CDR2 SMNVEV (reference sequence). V gave up 1 base and J gave up 7 bases, with 8 bases separating them. The CDR3 length is 13 residues.

In regard to this clonotype: A read error is possible here, since a much larger clone lies one base away. This CDR3 fails to terminate in the conserved phenylalanine or tryptophan, so it likely reflects a read error. This chain links TRBV19 with TRBJ2-6, with no clear D. Germline-derived CDR1 and CDR2 are LNHDA and SQIVND (reference sequence). The CDR3 runs 13 residues. V lost 11 bases and J 0 bases, leaving 8 bases between the germline ends. DNA for the CDR3: TGTGCCTCCACGGGCTCTGGGGCCAACGTCCTGACTTGC. Translating gives CASTGSGANVLTC.

This chain uses TRBV20-1 with TRBJ2-1; the D gene is possibly TRBD2 (5 bases). The CDR3 runs to 13 residues. Per germline, CDR1 DFQATT and CDR2 SNEGSKA (reference sequence). V shed 4 bases and J shed 7 bases, with 14 bases lying between them. The CDR3 DNA follows: TGCAGTGCTACACCCCCGGGGAGAAATGAGCAGTTCTTC. Encoded protein: CSATPPGRNEQFF.

This clonotype has a count of ten or more. This rearrangement joins TRBV7-2 to TRBJ1-1; D is ambiguous. The CDR3 extends over 13 amino acids. Germline V gene lookup returns CDR1 SGHTA and CDR2 FQGNSA. V was cut by 1 base and J by 4 bases, with 7 bases left in between. CDR3 amino acids: CASSLESLTEAFF. Here the CDR3 DNA reads TGTGCCAGCAGCTTAGAATCCCTCACTGAAGCTTTCTTT.

This clonotype was seen ten or more times. The rearrangement uses TRBV7-6 and TRBJ1-3; tentative D call: TRBD1 (5 bases). CDR1 is SGHVS, CDR2 FNYEAQ, per germline. CDR3 size: 16 residues. The germline V and J ends were trimmed by 1 base and 4 bases, with 14 bases remaining between them. CDR3 nucleotide sequence: TGTGCCAGCAGCTTAGTGTCAGGGTTCGAAGGAAACACCATATATTTT. It translates to CASSLVSGFEGNTIYF.